These T cell receptor beta chains were read from a single sample in a study of blood T cells in healthy people across ages. Using its own MiXCR run on the 5' RACE reads, TCRdb lists one record per CDR3 protein. The sample lists about a million distinct CDR3 sequences; 51% were seen once. The sample was blood. The source of these receptors is a woman aged 60-75 years in good health. Each CDR3 is given with its conserved first and last residue. D genes are given only for firm matches. Clone size is not always given. Where it is, it says once, few, many or a class for expanded clones.

J,size,D,length,V,DNA,CDR3
TRBJ1-6,.,.,17,TRBV14,TGTGCCAGCAGCCAAAGACAGGCCTTCTCCTATAATTCACCCCTCCACTTT,CASSQRQAFSYNSPLHF
TRBJ2-5,.,TRBD2,15,TRBV6-5,TGTGCCAGCAGTTACAAGCGGGGGGACCAAGAGACCCAGTACTTC,CASSYKRGDQETQYF
TRBJ2-7,.,TRBD2,16,TRBV4-2,TGTGCCAGCAGCCAAGGTATCAGCGGGACTTCCTACGAGCAGTACTTC,CASSQGISGTSYEQYF
TRBJ2-6,.,TRBD1,16,TRBV28,TGTGCCACCAGGGGGACCACCACCTCTGGGGCCAACGTCCTGACTTTC,CATRGTTTSGANVLTF
TRBJ2-7,.,TRBD2,18,TRBV5-1,TGCGCCAGCAGCGAAAACCTTAGCGGGAGGACTTCATACTACGAGCAGTACTTC,CASSENLSGRTSYYEQYF
TRBJ1-2,once,.,14,TRBV6-5,TGTGCCAGCGGGAGGGGGGGCGCAGACTATGGCTACACCTTC,CASGRGGADYGYTF
TRBJ2-4,few,TRBD1,15,TRBV12-3/TRBV12-4,TGTGCCAGCAGTCGTAGGGGACAGGGGCTAAACATTCAGTACTTC,CASSRRGQGLNIQYF
TRBJ2-3,.,.,14,TRBV20-1,TGCAGTGCTAGAGAGTACCTAAGGGCAGATACGCAGTATTTT,CSAREYLRADTQYF
TRBJ2-5,many,TRBD2,15,TRBV11-2,TGTGCCAGCAGCTTGGATAGCGGGAGTATCGAGACCCAGTACTTC,CASSLDSGSIETQYF
TRBJ2-1,.,.,16,TRBV11-2,TGTGCCAGCAGACCAGTACCGGGACCCTCCTACAATGAGCAGTTCTTC,CASRPVPGPSYNEQFF
TRBJ2-7,once,.,15,TRBV2,TGTGCCAGCTGCGAGGGGCCAGACCCCTCCTACGAGCAGTACTTC,CASCEGPDPSYEQYF
TRBJ2-1,.,.,16,TRBV6-2/TRBV6-3,TGTGCCGGCAGTTACCCCGAGGTGTGGGGCAAGAATGAGCAGTTCTTC,CAGSYPEVWGKNEQFF
TRBJ1-5,few,.,13,TRBV3-1,TGTGCCAGCAGCCAAGATCGGGCCCAGCCCCAGCATTTT,CASSQDRAQPQHF
TRBJ2-7,.,.,13,TRBV7-9,TGTGCCAGCAGCTTAATTGCCAACTACGAGCAGTACTTC,CASSLIANYEQYF
TRBJ2-6,.,.,18,TRBV28,TGTGCCAGCATGGTTGCAGGAATCCCCTACTCTGGGGCCAACGTCCTGACTTTC,CASMVAGIPYSGANVLTF
TRBJ2-1,.,TRBD2,14,TRBV18,TGTGCCAGCTCACGAACTAGCGGGAGGGCGGAGCAGTTCTTC,CASSRTSGRAEQFF
TRBJ2-6,.,.,19,TRBV28,TGTGCCAGCAGACCCTTCGGACGCCCGACCAGGTTGCGGGCCAACGTCCTGACTTTC,CASRPFGRPTRLRANVLTF
TRBJ2-7,few,TRBD2,15,TRBV3-1,TGTGCCAGCAGCCCTGGGGCTAGCGGGAATCACGAGCAGTACTTC,CASSPGASGNHEQYF
TRBJ2-1,.,.,13,TRBV7-6,TGTGCCAGCAGCTTATTGTTGTACTATGAGCAGTTCTTC,CASSLLLYYEQFF
TRBJ2-7,many,TRBD1,13,TRBV12-3/TRBV12-4,TGTGCCAGCTCGGGACAGGGCTCCTACGAGCAGTACTTC,CASSGQGSYEQYF
TRBJ2-1,.,TRBD2,16,TRBV11-1,TGTGCCAGCAGCTTAGGAGAGACTAGCGGGTCCCGTGAGCAGTTCTTC,CASSLGETSGSREQFF
TRBJ2-3,.,.,13,TRBV5-1,TGCGCCAGCACATGGCGGGGTACAGATACGCAGTATTTT,CASTWRGTDTQYF
TRBJ2-1,few,TRBD2,15,TRBV3-1,TGTGCCAGCAGCCCTGGGGAGGGCCCCTACAATGAGCAGTTCTTC,CASSPGEGPYNEQFF
TRBJ2-3,.,TRBD2,17,TRBV15,TGTGCCACCAGCAGAGGGGCGAGGGCGGGAGGAGCAGATACGCAGTATTTT,CATSRGARAGGADTQYF
TRBJ2-5,.,.,12,TRBV29-1,TGCAGCGTTGGAGGAGGCTCAGAGACCCAGTACTTC,CSVGGGSETQYF
TRBJ2-3,few,TRBD2,16,TRBV7-2,TGTGCCAGCAGCCTGAAAGCGGGAGTGGGTGAAGATACGCAGTATTTT,CASSLKAGVGEDTQYF
TRBJ2-1,once,.,14,TRBV28,TGTGCCAGCAAGGTAGGGAAATGGGACAATGAGCAGTTCTTC,CASKVGKWDNEQFF
TRBJ2-3,.,.,14,TRBV6-5,TGTGCCAGCAGTTACGCGGATGGCACAGATACGCAGTATTTT,CASSYADGTDTQYF
TRBJ1-1,few,.,14,TRBV6-1,TGTGCCAGCAACCCCAGCCGGACAGTCACTGAAGCTTTCTTT,CASNPSRTVTEAFF
TRBJ2-1,once,.,13,TRBV6-2/TRBV6-3,TGTGCCAGCACTATAGCAGAATCGAATGAGCAGTTCTTC,CASTIAESNEQFF
TRBJ2-3,.,.,15,TRBV7-3,TGTGCCAGCAGCTTAGGGCTGGCTCGCACAGATACGCAGTATTTT,CASSLGLARTDTQYF
TRBJ2-7,many,.,9,TRBV6-6,TGTTCCGGGGATTACGAGCAGTACTTC,CSGDYEQYF
TRBJ2-3,.,TRBD2,16,TRBV29-1,TGCAGCGTTGGTCTGGGGAGAAGCGGGAGTTCAGATACGCAGTATTTT,CSVGLGRSGSSDTQYF
TRBJ2-3,.,TRBD2,14,TRBV18,TGTGCCAGCTCTTCGCGGGAGGGCACAGATACGCAGTATTTT,CASSSREGTDTQYF
TRBJ2-1,once,TRBD2,17,TRBV4-2,TGTGCCAGCAGCCAAGATCTTCCCGGGACTAGACTCAATGAGCAGTTCTTC,CASSQDLPGTRLNEQFF
TRBJ2-7,.,.,13,TRBV29-1,TGCAGCGCGTCCGGGACCACCTCCCACGAGCAGTACTTC,CSASGTTSHEQYF
TRBJ2-7,once,.,14,TRBV28,TGTGCCAGCAGTCTTAGTCGGGGATTGGACGAGCAGTACTTC,CASSLSRGLDEQYF
TRBJ2-1,.,.,15,TRBV5-1,TGCGCCAGCAGCGGGGGGAGACAGTCCTACAATGAGCAGTTCTTC,CASSGGRQSYNEQFF
TRBJ1-2,.,TRBD1,16,TRBV3-1,TGTGCCAGCAGCCAACGGTCCACAGGGGTTGAGAGTGGCTACACCTTC,CASSQRSTGVESGYTF
TRBJ1-1,.,TRBD1,13,TRBV20-1,TGCAGTGCTAGAGGGACAGGGGAAGGGGAAGCTTTCTTT,CSARGTGEGEAFF
TRBJ1-2,few,.,16,TRBV4-3,TGCGCCAGCAGCCAAGACAAGACCTATGTTATCTATGGCTACACCTTC,CASSQDKTYVIYGYTF
TRBJ2-1,.,TRBD2,15,TRBV15,TGTGCCACCAGTTGGACTAGCGGGTCCTACAATGAGCAGTTCTTC,CATSWTSGSYNEQFF
TRBJ2-1,once,.,12,TRBV4-3,TGCGCCAGCAGCCAAGATCACGGTGAGCAGTTCTTC,CASSQDHGEQFF